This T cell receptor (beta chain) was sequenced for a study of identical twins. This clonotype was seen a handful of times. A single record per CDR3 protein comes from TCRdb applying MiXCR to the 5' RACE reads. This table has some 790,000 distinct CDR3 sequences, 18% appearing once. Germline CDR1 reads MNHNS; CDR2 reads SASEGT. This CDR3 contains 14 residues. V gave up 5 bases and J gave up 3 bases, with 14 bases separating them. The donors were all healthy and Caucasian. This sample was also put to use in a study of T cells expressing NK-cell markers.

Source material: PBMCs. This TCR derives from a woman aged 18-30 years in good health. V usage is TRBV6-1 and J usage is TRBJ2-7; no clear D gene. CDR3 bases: TGTGCCAGCAGTCCTTGGATCCAAGGCTACGAGCAGTACTTC. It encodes CASSPWIQGYEQYF.